This entry lists 6 T cell receptor beta chains sequenced from one sample in a study of T cell clonotyping in hematopoietic cell transplantation. Data came from immunoSEQ multiplex PCR; TCRdb stores just in-frame clones and leaves some out. The sample gives roughly 30,000 clones, about 93% of which show up once; approximately 2% is in the top ten. Specified time point: recipient sample about 28 days before transplant, after cytoreduction. Source: peripheral blood mononuclear cells, taken before stem cell transplant. The receptors here all came from a man over 45 with acute myeloid leukemia. Some clones in this sample may be carry-over from other donors' samples.

The rearrangement links TRBV19 to TRBJ2-5; a weak D match, TRBD2 (6 bases). The V and J ends lost 1 base and 1 base respectively, with 10 bases between them. This CDR3 comprises 15 residues. Germline CDR1 and CDR2: LNHDA and SQIVND (reference sequence). Here the CDR3 DNA reads TGTGCCAGTAGTATAGCGCGGGGCAGCCAAGAGACCCAGTACTTC. This gives the protein CASSIARGSQETQYF. The full variable domain, with the rest looked up from reference TRBV19 and TRBJ2-5, is DGGITQSPKYLFRKEGQNVTLSCEQNLNHDAMYWYRQDPGQGLRLIYYSQIVNDFQKGDIAEGYSVSREKKESFPLTVTSAQKNPTAFYLCASSIARGSQETQYFGPGTRLLVL.

The V gene is TRBV19, the J gene TRBJ2-4; the D gene is possibly TRBD1 (6 bases). Trimming pared 3 bases from V and 0 bases from J, leaving 15 bases between. CDR1 LNHDA and CDR2 SQIVND come from the germline V gene (reference sequence). The CDR3 is made up of 17 amino acids. For the CDR3, the DNA is TGTGCCAGTAGTATCAGGTTAGGGGGATCAGCCAAAAACATTCAGTACTTC. It translates to CASSIRLGGSAKNIQYF.

The chain employs TRBV2 and TRBJ1-3; a possible D gene is TRBD1 (6 bases). Trimming removed 7 bases from V and 4 bases from J, with 14 bases in between. Germline CDR1 and CDR2: SNHLY and FYNNEI. The CDR3 is 14 amino acids. CDR3: CASTLGTRGNTIYF. The CDR3 coding sequence is TGTGCCAGCACCTTAGGGACACGGGGAAACACCATATATTTT.

V usage is TRBV7-9 and J usage is TRBJ2-7; D unresolved. Trimming removed 5 bases at V and 3 bases at J, with 20 bases between. The germline V gene encodes CDR1 SEHNR and CDR2 FQNEAQ (reference sequence). This CDR3 is 16 amino acids long. The CDR3 here is CASSPARETGIYEQYF. CDR3 nucleotide sequence: TGTGCCAGCAGCCCAGCCCGAGAGACTGGCATCTACGAGCAGTACTTC.

V gene TRBV7-4 combines with J gene TRBJ1-2, with 8 bases identical to TRBD1. CDR3 length: 16 residues. CDR1 SGHVT and CDR2 SQSDAQ come from the germline V gene. The ends lost 5 bases at V and 2 bases at J; junction bases unmatched: 10. In DNA, the CDR3 is TGTGCCAGCAGCCCGGGGACAGGTAAATCAAACTATGGCTACACCTTC. Translating it yields CASSPGTGKSNYGYTF.

The gene calls are TRBV5-1 and TRBJ2-5; tentative D call: TRBD2 (5 bases). In germline, CDR1 is SGHRS, CDR2 YFSETQ. V lost 2 bases and J lost 4, with 15 bases in between. The length of the CDR3 is 15 residues. The CDR3 region is CASSFQSRVIETQYF. The CDR3 nucleotides read TGCGCCAGCAGCTTCCAATCGCGGGTTATAGAGACCCAGTACTTC. Complete variable domain (other parts from reference TRBV5-1 and TRBJ2-5): KAGVTQTPRYLIKTRGQQVTLSCSPISGHRSVSWYQQTPGQGLQFLFEYFSETQRNKGNFPGRFSGRQFSNSRSEMNVSTLELGDSALYLCASSFQSRVIETQYFGPGTRLLVL.